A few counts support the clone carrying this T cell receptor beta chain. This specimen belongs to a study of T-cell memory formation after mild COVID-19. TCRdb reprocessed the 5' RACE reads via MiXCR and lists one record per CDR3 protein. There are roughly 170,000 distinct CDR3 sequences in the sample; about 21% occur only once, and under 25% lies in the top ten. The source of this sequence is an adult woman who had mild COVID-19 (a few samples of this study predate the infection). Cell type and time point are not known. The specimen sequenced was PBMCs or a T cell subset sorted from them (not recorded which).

CDR3 sequence: CASSYTGTALYNEQFF. The CDR3 DNA follows: TGTGCCAGCAGCTATACCGGGACTGCACTCTACAATGAGCAGTTCTTC. The genes are TRBV14 and TRBJ2-1, with D tentatively TRBD2 (6 bases). CDR1 and CDR2 (germline): SGHDN, FVKESK. With 5 bases removed from V and 3 bases from J, the gap between germline ends came to 17 bases. The CDR3 loop spans 16 amino acids. Variable domain in full (rest from reference TRBV14 and TRBJ2-1): EAGVTQFPSHSVIEKGQTVTLRCDPISGHDNLYWYRRVMGKEIKFLLHFVKESKQDESGMPNNRFLAERTGGTYSTLKVQPAELEDSGVYFCASSYTGTALYNEQFFGPGTRLTVL.